Listed below are T cell receptor beta chains from one sample, sequenced in a study of beta chain features in type 1 diabetes. Data came from immunoSEQ multiplex PCR; TCRdb stores just in-frame clones and leaves some out. The table includes roughly 380,000 clones, roughly 21% detected once. Sequenced: naive CD4+ T cells from blood. These receptors were collected from a woman between 18 and 29 years old in good health. Each CDR3 is given with its conserved first and last residue. Each record gives: V gene, clone size, D gene, J gene, CDR3 protein, CDR3 DNA. A D gene is named only where the DNA matches it firmly. Expanded clones get a size class; other rows say once, few or many, or leave the size out.

v_gene: TRBV27
abundance: .
d_gene: TRBD1
j_gene: TRBJ1-2
CDR3aa: CAPRSGQGRGYTF
CDR3nt: TGTGCCCCTCGGTCGGGACAGGGTAGAGGCTACACCTTC

v_gene: TRBV19
abundance: .
d_gene: TRBD2
j_gene: TRBJ2-1
CDR3aa: CASSPLAGDDNEQFF
CDR3nt: TGTGCCAGTAGTCCACTAGCGGGAGATGACAATGAGCAGTTCTTC

v_gene: TRBV4-2
abundance: .
d_gene: TRBD2
j_gene: TRBJ2-3
CDR3aa: CASSQGTSGSTDTQYF
CDR3nt: TGTGCCAGCAGCCAGGGGACTAGCGGCAGCACAGATACGCAGTATTTT

v_gene: TRBV6-5
abundance: few
d_gene: TRBD1
j_gene: TRBJ1-2
CDR3aa: CASSFGQGLGSYTF
CDR3nt: TGTGCCAGCAGTTTCGGACAGGGACTCGGGAGCTACACCTTC

v_gene: TRBV6-5
abundance: .
d_gene: TRBD1
j_gene: TRBJ1-2
CDR3aa: CASSYSKAGGGYGYTF
CDR3nt: TGTGCCAGCAGTTACTCGAAAGCAGGGGGAGGCTATGGCTACACCTTC

v_gene: TRBV9
abundance: .
d_gene: TRBD2
j_gene: TRBJ2-2
CDR3aa: CASSVVAGRGWDTGELFF
CDR3nt: TGTGCCAGCAGCGTAGTAGCGGGGCGGGGATGGGACACCGGGGAGCTGTTTTTT

v_gene: TRBV30
abundance: few
d_gene: TRBD1
j_gene: TRBJ2-7
CDR3aa: CAWSSLSSTGGSYEQYF
CDR3nt: TGTGCCTGGAGTAGCCTGAGTAGCACAGGGGGTTCCTACGAGCAGTACTTC

v_gene: TRBV4-1
abundance: .
d_gene: .
j_gene: TRBJ2-7
CDR3aa: CASSHGSSYEQYF
CDR3nt: TGCGCCAGCAGCCATGGTAGCTCCTACGAGCAGTACTTC

v_gene: TRBV14
abundance: once
d_gene: .
j_gene: TRBJ1-2
CDR3aa: CASSQGQNYGYTF
CDR3nt: TGTGCCAGCAGCCAGGGACAAAACTATGGCTACACCTTC

v_gene: TRBV29-1
abundance: few
d_gene: .
j_gene: TRBJ2-5
CDR3aa: CSVLRAVQETQYF
CDR3nt: TGCAGCGTTCTACGAGCGGTCCAAGAGACCCAGTACTTC

v_gene: TRBV29-1
abundance: few
d_gene: .
j_gene: TRBJ2-3
CDR3aa: CSVAPGDADTQYF
CDR3nt: TGCAGCGTTGCCCCAGGGGATGCGGATACGCAGTATTTT

v_gene: TRBV5-1
abundance: few
d_gene: TRBD2
j_gene: TRBJ2-1
CDR3aa: CASSPWLAGPENEQFF
CDR3nt: TGCGCCAGCAGCCCCTGGCTAGCGGGACCTGAAAATGAGCAGTTCTTC

v_gene: TRBV30
abundance: few
d_gene: .
j_gene: TRBJ2-1
CDR3aa: CAWSSTGDEQFF
CDR3nt: TGTGCCTGGAGTTCCACAGGCGACGAGCAGTTCTTC

v_gene: TRBV30
abundance: .
d_gene: .
j_gene: TRBJ2-1
CDR3aa: CAWSRERYNEQFF
CDR3nt: TGTGCCTGGAGTCGGGAGAGGTACAATGAGCAGTTCTTC

v_gene: TRBV9
abundance: .
d_gene: .
j_gene: TRBJ1-1
CDR3aa: CASSVGPGMNTEAFF
CDR3nt: TGTGCCAGCAGCGTAGGTCCAGGAATGAACACTGAAGCTTTCTTT

v_gene: TRBV5-1
abundance: few
d_gene: .
j_gene: TRBJ2-7
CDR3aa: CASSLGSTGESYEQYF
CDR3nt: TGCGCCAGCAGCCTCGGGTCAACTGGGGAGTCCTACGAGCAGTACTTC

v_gene: TRBV4-2
abundance: few
d_gene: TRBD2
j_gene: TRBJ2-5
CDR3aa: CASSQVTLAGGPFETQYF
CDR3nt: TGTGCCAGCAGCCAAGTAACTCTAGCGGGAGGGCCCTTTGAGACCCAGTACTTC

v_gene: TRBV6-5
abundance: few
d_gene: TRBD2
j_gene: TRBJ2-7
CDR3aa: CASSYKRGQLYEQYF
CDR3nt: TGTGCCAGCAGTTATAAGCGGGGGCAGCTCTACGAGCAGTACTTC

v_gene: TRBV27
abundance: .
d_gene: TRBD2
j_gene: TRBJ2-1
CDR3aa: CASSLTWAEAGANEQFF
CDR3nt: TGTGCCAGCAGTTTAACCTGGGCAGAAGCGGGAGCGAATGAGCAGTTCTTC

v_gene: TRBV11-2
abundance: .
d_gene: .
j_gene: TRBJ1-5
CDR3aa: CASSSEGNQPQHF
CDR3nt: TGTGCCAGCAGCTCGGAGGGCAATCAGCCCCAGCATTTT

v_gene: TRBV4-3
abundance: few
d_gene: .
j_gene: TRBJ2-7
CDR3aa: CASSLQGGSYEQYF
CDR3nt: TGCGCCAGCAGCCTTCAGGGTGGATCCTACGAGCAGTACTTC

v_gene: TRBV4-1
abundance: .
d_gene: TRBD2
j_gene: TRBJ2-7
CDR3aa: CASSQPGGSGPAYEQYF
CDR3nt: TGCGCCAGCAGCCAACCGGGGGGGTCCGGGCCAGCCTACGAGCAGTACTTC

v_gene: TRBV18
abundance: .
d_gene: .
j_gene: TRBJ2-7
CDR3aa: CASSPSRGRYEQYF
CDR3nt: TGTGCCAGCTCACCAAGCAGGGGTCGTTACGAGCAGTACTTC

v_gene: TRBV9
abundance: .
d_gene: .
j_gene: TRBJ2-2
CDR3aa: CASSRLQGSWTGELFF
CDR3nt: TGTGCCAGCAGCAGGCTACAGGGTTCGTGGACCGGGGAGCTGTTTTTT

v_gene: TRBV12-5
abundance: .
d_gene: .
j_gene: TRBJ1-2
CDR3aa: CASGLVLGYTF
CDR3nt: TGTGCTAGTGGTTTGGTATTAGGCTACACCTTC

v_gene: TRBV18
abundance: .
d_gene: TRBD2
j_gene: TRBJ2-1
CDR3aa: CASSQSGRAYNEQFF
CDR3nt: TGTGCCAGCTCCCAAAGCGGGAGGGCCTACAATGAGCAGTTCTTC

v_gene: TRBV11-2
abundance: .
d_gene: TRBD2
j_gene: TRBJ2-7
CDR3aa: CASSLGTSGGTYEQYF
CDR3nt: TGTGCCAGCAGCTTGGGTACTAGCGGGGGAACCTACGAGCAGTACTTC

v_gene: TRBV18
abundance: .
d_gene: TRBD1
j_gene: TRBJ1-1
CDR3aa: CASSPGQGSTEAFF
CDR3nt: TGTGCCAGCTCACCAGGACAGGGTAGCACTGAAGCTTTCTTT

v_gene: TRBV12-5
abundance: few
d_gene: TRBD1
j_gene: TRBJ1-1
CDR3aa: CASGSDRGSVTEAFF
CDR3nt: TGTGCTAGTGGTTCGGACAGGGGGTCGGTCACTGAAGCTTTCTTT

v_gene: TRBV4-1
abundance: few
d_gene: .
j_gene: TRBJ2-2
CDR3aa: CASSPLTGELFF
CDR3nt: TGCGCCAGCAGCCCTCTGACCGGGGAGCTGTTTTTT

v_gene: TRBV7-9
abundance: few
d_gene: .
j_gene: TRBJ2-3
CDR3aa: CASRREGSTDTQYF
CDR3nt: TGTGCCAGTAGGAGAGAGGGTAGCACAGATACGCAGTATTTT

v_gene: TRBV21-1
abundance: .
d_gene: .
j_gene: TRBJ2-2
CDR3aa: CASSKGREGDTGELFF
CDR3nt: TGTGCCAGCAGCAAAGGGCGGGAGGGGGACACCGGGGAGCTGTTTTTT

v_gene: TRBV7-2
abundance: .
d_gene: .
j_gene: TRBJ2-1
CDR3aa: CASSLALLLSDNEQFF
CDR3nt: TGTGCCAGCAGCTTAGCCCTTCTCTTGAGCGACAATGAGCAGTTCTTC

v_gene: TRBV10-3
abundance: .
d_gene: .
j_gene: TRBJ1-2
CDR3aa: CAIRQASPYGYTF
CDR3nt: TGTGCCATCCGACAGGCCTCTCCTTATGGCTACACCTTC

v_gene: TRBV30
abundance: few
d_gene: .
j_gene: TRBJ1-1
CDR3aa: CAWSVSRGSTEAFF
CDR3nt: TGTGCCTGGAGTGTCTCGAGGGGGAGCACTGAAGCTTTCTTT

v_gene: TRBV7-9
abundance: few
d_gene: .
j_gene: TRBJ2-5
CDR3aa: CASSSRRGSQETQYF
CDR3nt: TGTGCCAGCAGCTCCAGAAGGGGGAGCCAAGAGACCCAGTACTTC